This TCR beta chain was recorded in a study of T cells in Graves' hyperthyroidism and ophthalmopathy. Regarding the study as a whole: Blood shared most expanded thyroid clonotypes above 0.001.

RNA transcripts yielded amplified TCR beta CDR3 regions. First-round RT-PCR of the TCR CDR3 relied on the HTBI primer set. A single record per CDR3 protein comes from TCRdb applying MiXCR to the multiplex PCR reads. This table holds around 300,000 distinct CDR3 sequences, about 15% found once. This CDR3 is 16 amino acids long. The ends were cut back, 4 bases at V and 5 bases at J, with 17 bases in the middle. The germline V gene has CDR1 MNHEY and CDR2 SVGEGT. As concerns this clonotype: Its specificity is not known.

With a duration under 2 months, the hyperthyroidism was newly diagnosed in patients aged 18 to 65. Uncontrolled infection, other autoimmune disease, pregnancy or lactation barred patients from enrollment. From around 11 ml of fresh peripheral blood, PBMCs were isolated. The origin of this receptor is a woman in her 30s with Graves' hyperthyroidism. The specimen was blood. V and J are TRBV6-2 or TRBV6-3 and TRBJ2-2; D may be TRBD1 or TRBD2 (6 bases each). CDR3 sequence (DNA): TGTGCCAGCAGTTTATCGCCACGGGGGCGAACCGGGGAGCTGTTTTTT. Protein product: CASSLSPRGRTGELFF.